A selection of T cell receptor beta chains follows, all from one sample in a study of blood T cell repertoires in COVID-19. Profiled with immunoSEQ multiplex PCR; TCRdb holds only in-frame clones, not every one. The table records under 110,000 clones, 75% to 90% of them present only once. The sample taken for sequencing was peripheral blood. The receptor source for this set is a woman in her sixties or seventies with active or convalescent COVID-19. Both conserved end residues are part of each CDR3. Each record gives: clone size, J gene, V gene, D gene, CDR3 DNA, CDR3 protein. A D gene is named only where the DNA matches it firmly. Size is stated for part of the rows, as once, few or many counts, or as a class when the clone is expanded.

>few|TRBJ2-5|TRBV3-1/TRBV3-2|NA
TGTGCCAGCTGGCGGCACCAAGAGACCCAGTACTTC
CASWRHQETQYF
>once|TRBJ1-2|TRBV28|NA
TGTGCCAGCAGAGGAGACGGGGGCTACACCTTC
CASRGDGGYTF
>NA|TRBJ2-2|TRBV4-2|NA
TGTGCCAGCAGCCCCGAACGCTTGCTGAAGCGGGTACTGAACACCGGGGAGCTGTTTTTT
CASSPERLLKRVLNTGELFF
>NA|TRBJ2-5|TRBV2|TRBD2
TGTGCCAGCAAAGGGCTCAGACTAGCAGAGACCCAGTACTTC
CASKGLRLAETQYF
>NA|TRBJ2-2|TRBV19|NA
TGTGCCAGTAGTATTCAGGGGAACACCGGGGAGCTGTTTTTT
CASSIQGNTGELFF
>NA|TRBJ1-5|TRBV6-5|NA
TGTGCCAGCAGTTTCGACAGGACCTATCAGCCCCAGCATTTT
CASSFDRTYQPQHF
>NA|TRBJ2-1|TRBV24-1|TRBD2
TGTGCCACCAGTGATACCGGGACTAGCGGGAGGGGAGGACGGAATGAGCAGTTCTTC
CATSDTGTSGRGGRNEQFF
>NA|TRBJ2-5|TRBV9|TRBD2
TGTGCCAGCAGCCCCAGACTAGCGGGAGGGGTCTATCAAGAGACCCAGTACTTC
CASSPRLAGGVYQETQYF
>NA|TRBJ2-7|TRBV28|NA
TGTGCCAGCAGTTCGCCTGGGCAGATAGTTTACGAGCAGTACTTC
CASSSPGQIVYEQYF
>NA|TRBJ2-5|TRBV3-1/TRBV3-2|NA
TGTGCCAGCAGCCTAGCTCAGAGCCAAGAGACCCAGTACTTC
CASSLAQSQETQYF
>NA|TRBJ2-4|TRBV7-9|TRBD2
TGTGCCAGCAGTGGACTAGCGGGGGCAGAAAACATTCAGTACTTC
CASSGLAGAENIQYF
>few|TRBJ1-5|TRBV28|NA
TGTGCCAGCAGTAGGGGACATAGCAATCAGCCCCAGCATTTT
CASSRGHSNQPQHF
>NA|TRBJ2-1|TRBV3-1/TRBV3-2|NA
TGTGCCAGCAGCCAAGGGGGCAGGACCAGTCGTTCGTTCTTC
CASSQGGRTSRSFF
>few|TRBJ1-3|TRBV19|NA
TGTGCCAGTAAGAGGGCGTCTGGAAACACCATATATTTT
CASKRASGNTIYF
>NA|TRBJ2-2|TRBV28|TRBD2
TGTGCCAGCATTCCGGGACTAGCGACCGGGGAGCTGTTTTTT
CASIPGLATGELFF
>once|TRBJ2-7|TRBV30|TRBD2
TGTGCCTGGAGTACGCCGGGACTAGCGGGAGTGTGGGGCGAGCAGTACTTC
CAWSTPGLAGVWGEQYF
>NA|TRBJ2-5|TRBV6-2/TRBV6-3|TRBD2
TGTGCCAGCAGTTCGTCCCAGCGGGGAGTCCAAGAGACCCAGTACTTC
CASSSSQRGVQETQYF
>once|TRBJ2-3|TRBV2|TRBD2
TGTGCCAGCAGTGAAGGCGGGACTAGCGGCAGCACAGATACGCAGTATTTT
CASSEGGTSGSTDTQYF
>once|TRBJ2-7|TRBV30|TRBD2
TGTGCCTGGAGTGGCAAGGGGGCTAGCGGGAGGATTACCTACGAGCAGTACTTC
CAWSGKGASGRITYEQYF
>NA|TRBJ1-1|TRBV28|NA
TGTGCCAGCCAGCAGAGGGTAACGAACACTGAAGCTTTCTTT
CASQQRVTNTEAFF
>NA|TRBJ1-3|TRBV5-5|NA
TGTGCCAGCAGCCCCCGACCGGGCGGGGTAAACACCATATATTTT
CASSPRPGGVNTIYF
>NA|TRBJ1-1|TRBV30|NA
TGTGCCTGGGCGACTTACACTGAAGCTTTCTTT
CAWATYTEAFF
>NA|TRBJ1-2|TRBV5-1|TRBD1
TGCGCCAGCAGCCTACAGGGGGGAAACTATGGCTACACCTTC
CASSLQGGNYGYTF
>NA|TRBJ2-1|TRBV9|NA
TGTGCCAGCAGCACAATTTACAATGAGCAGTTCTTC
CASSTIYNEQFF
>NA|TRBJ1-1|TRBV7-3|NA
TGTGCCAGCAGCCCAAACAGGGACCCTAACACTGAAGCTTTCTTT
CASSPNRDPNTEAFF
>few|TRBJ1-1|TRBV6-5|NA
TGTGCCAGCAGTTCCGTCGACAGGCTCATGAACACTGAAGCTTTCTTT
CASSSVDRLMNTEAFF
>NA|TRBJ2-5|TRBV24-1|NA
TGTGCCACCAGTGATTCGCGGGGAGGGGGAGAGACCCAGTACTTC
CATSDSRGGGETQYF
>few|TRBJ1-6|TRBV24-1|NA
TGTGCCACCAGTCCCCCGCGAAATTCACCCCTCCACTTT
CATSPPRNSPLHF
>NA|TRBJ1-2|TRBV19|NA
TGTGCCAGTAGACCGACTACCGGGTCCTTCTATGGCTACACCTTC
CASRPTTGSFYGYTF
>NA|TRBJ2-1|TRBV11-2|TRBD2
TGTGCCAGCAGCTTAGTGCGACTAGCGGGAGCCAATGAGCAGTTCTTC
CASSLVRLAGANEQFF
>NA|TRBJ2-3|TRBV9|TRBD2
TGTGCCAGCAGAAGACGACTAGCGTCAGATACGCAGTATTTT
CASRRRLASDTQYF
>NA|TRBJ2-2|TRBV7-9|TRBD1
TGTGCCAGCAGCTTAACAGGGGGCAACGGGGAGCTGTTTTTT
CASSLTGGNGELFF
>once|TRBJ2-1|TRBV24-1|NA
TGTGCCACCAGTGATTTTGAGAATGAGCAGTTCTTC
CATSDFENEQFF
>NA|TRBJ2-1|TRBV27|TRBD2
TGTGCCAGCAGTCCGGGACTAGCGGGAGTTTTCGGTAACAATGAGCAGTTCTTC
CASSPGLAGVFGNNEQFF
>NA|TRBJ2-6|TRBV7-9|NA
TGTGCCAGCAGGGATCAGGGGAGCGGGGCCAACGTCCTGACTTTC
CASRDQGSGANVLTF
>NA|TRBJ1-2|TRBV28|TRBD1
TGTGCCAGCAGATGGACAGGCCTGGGTGATGGCTACACCTTC
CASRWTGLGDGYTF
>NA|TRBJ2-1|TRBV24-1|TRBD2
TGTGCCACCAGTGAGATGAGCGGGAGTCTGCATGAGCAGTTCTTC
CATSEMSGSLHEQFF
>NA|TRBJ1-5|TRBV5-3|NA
TGTGCCAGAAGCTTAGTAGAAAGGGTGGACAGACATCAGCCCCAGCATTTT
CARSLVERVDRHQPQHF
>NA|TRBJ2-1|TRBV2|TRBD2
TGTGCCAGCAGTAGCGGGAACACCTACAATGAGCAGTTCTTC
CASSSGNTYNEQFF
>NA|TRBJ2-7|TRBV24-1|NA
TGTGCCACCAGTGATTTAGCGACTAGTGGGTCCTACGAGCAGTACTTC
CATSDLATSGSYEQYF
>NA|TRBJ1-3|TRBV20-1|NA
TGCAGTGCTAGTCCAATGGTAACTGATGGAAACACCATATATTTT
CSASPMVTDGNTIYF
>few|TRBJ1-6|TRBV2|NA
TGTGCCAGCGAGAAAAATGACTATAATTCACCCCTCCACTTT
CASEKNDYNSPLHF
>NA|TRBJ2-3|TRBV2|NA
TGTGCCAGCAGTGAATTGGAGGCAGATACGCAGTATTTT
CASSELEADTQYF
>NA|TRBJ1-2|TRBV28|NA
TGTGCCAGCAGTCCCGGACAAGGGGTGGTCTATGGCTACACCTTC
CASSPGQGVVYGYTF
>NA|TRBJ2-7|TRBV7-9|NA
TGTGCCAGCAGCTCCCTAAAGACACGGACCTACGAGCAGTACTTC
CASSSLKTRTYEQYF
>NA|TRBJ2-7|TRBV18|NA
TGTGCCAGCTCAACAGGACAGAATGGCCCCTACGAGCAGTACTTC
CASSTGQNGPYEQYF
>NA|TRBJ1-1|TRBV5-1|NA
TGCGCCAGCAGCTTGGTGTCACAAAAGAACACTGAAGCTTTCTTT
CASSLVSQKNTEAFF
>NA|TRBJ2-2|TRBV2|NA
TGTGCCAGCAGTGAAGTCCCCGGGAGTGATACCGGGGAGCTGTTTTTT
CASSEVPGSDTGELFF
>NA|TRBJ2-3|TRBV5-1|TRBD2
TGCGCCAGCAGACTAGCGGGGGAACACACAGATACGCAGTATTTT
CASRLAGEHTDTQYF
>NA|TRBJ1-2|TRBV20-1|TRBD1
TGCAGTGCTAGTCCACCGGGACAGGGGGCCTGGGGCTATGGCTACACCTTC
CSASPPGQGAWGYGYTF
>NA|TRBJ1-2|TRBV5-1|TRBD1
TGCGCCAGCAGCTCGGGACAGGGGGATGGCTACACCTTC
CASSSGQGDGYTF
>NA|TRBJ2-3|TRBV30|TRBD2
TGTGCCTGCCGACTAGCAGGTTCAGATACGCAGTATTTT
CACRLAGSDTQYF
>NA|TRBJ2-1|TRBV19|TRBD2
TGTGCCAGTAGTCCCCGGACTAGCGGGGGGGTTAATGAGCAGTTCTTC
CASSPRTSGGVNEQFF
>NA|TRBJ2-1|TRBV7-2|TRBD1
TGTGCCAGCAGCCCAGACAGGGTAAGCTCCTACAATGAGCAGTTCTTC
CASSPDRVSSYNEQFF
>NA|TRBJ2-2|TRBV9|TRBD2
TGTGCCAGCAGCGTTAGTACTAGCGGATACACCGGGGAGCTGTTTTTT
CASSVSTSGYTGELFF
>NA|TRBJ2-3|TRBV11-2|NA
TGTGCCAGCAGCTTAAAGCGGTTTGGCACAGATACGCAGTATTTT
CASSLKRFGTDTQYF
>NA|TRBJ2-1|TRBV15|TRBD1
TGTGCCACCAGCAGAGTCTCCACAGGGGGCAATGAGCAGTTCTTC
CATSRVSTGGNEQFF
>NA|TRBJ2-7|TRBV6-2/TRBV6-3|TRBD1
TGTGCCAGCAGTCACTGGACAGGGGGCGACGAGCAGTACTTC
CASSHWTGGDEQYF
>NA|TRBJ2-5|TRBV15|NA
TGTGCCACCAGCAGAGGCCGGGAGACCCAGTACTTC
CATSRGRETQYF